The text below deals with one TCR beta chain. This sample was taken from a study of blood T cell repertoires in COVID-19. Study as a whole: Acute and convalescent COVID-19 specimens originated in the United States, Italy and Spain. The cDNA or gDNA used as material had been derived from T cells, B-cell-depleted T cells, or PBMCs.

The length of the CDR3 is 16 residues. The ends lost 4 bases at V and 0 bases at J; junction bases unmatched: 5. Germline V CDR1 and CDR2: SGHRS, YFSETQ. In the source study's methods: Estimated nucleated cell counts came from reference gene primer amplification. TCRdb's copy holds only in-frame clones and misses some; the assay was immunoSEQ multiplex PCR. Clone size and V and J calls were adopted from that table, with D and trimming inferred from the DNA. The sample shows about 140,000 clones, about 74% of them seen only once. This receptor was taken from a man between 45 and 60 years old with acute or convalescent COVID-19. The specimen was peripheral blood. V and J are TRBV5-1 and TRBJ1-1, with 11 positions matching TRBD1. CDR3 nucleotide sequence: TGCGCCAGCAGCGTCGGACAGGGGGCCATGAACACTGAAGCTTTCTTT. Its translation: CASSVGQGAMNTEAFF.